This T cell receptor beta chain was retrieved from a study of a mutant IDH1 vaccine in newly diagnosed glioma listed by TCRdb under 2021. About the full investigation: Across visits V03 through V10, patients got a total of eight vaccinations, given in weeks 1, 3, 5, 7, 11, 15, 19 and 23. In the chemotherapy-containing groups, vaccination started alongside temozolomide cycles, whereas in patients who had radiotherapy alone it started 4-6 weeks after radiotherapy. Of the roughly 34 treated patients, roughly 60% were male and about 40% were female, and the mean age was 40.4 years. Prior to enrollment, standard therapy consisting of radiotherapy alone, temozolomide alone, or radiochemotherapy with temozolomide had been administered to patients, with the combination being received by most patients. Peripheral blood samples were drawn at six visits, namely V03 (baseline), V05, V07, V10, V12 and V13. For exploratory analyses, longitudinal TCRB deep sequencing was carried out in 25 to 30 treated patients wherever samples were available.

Receptor libraries were prepared by the immunoSEQ multiplex PCR assay. Following the manufacturer's protocol, the hsTCRB Kit was used to amplify rearranged TCR beta chain sequences. An Illumina MiSeq was used to sequence the TCRB libraries. Processing in the source paper ran as follows. Demultiplexing, trimming and gene mapping were performed with the kit vendor's proprietary platform. Held by TCRdb, this immuneACCESS table contains in-frame sequences only and omits some clones. Under half of the omission traces to an unresolved V gene where checked; the cause of the rest is unknown. V and J calls and clone size are copied from that table; D and trimming were computed from the DNA. Counted in this sample were about 51,000 clones; around four fifths of them appeared once. The ten largest clones represent 5.2% of the sample. CDR1 and CDR2 were assigned from the germline V gene (reference sequence) as LNHDA and SQIVND. Between the V and J ends, shortened by 8 bases and 0 bases respectively, the junction contains 8 bases. The CDR3 runs 13 amino acids, cysteine and phenylalanine included. The sequence is cut down to CDR3 DNA, 39 bases in frame from base 1.

Per the publication, the time point label means: week 5, during vaccination. Each vaccine dose was 300 ug of a 20-mer mutant IDH1 peptide in Montanide, given subcutaneously with topical imiquimod. Newly diagnosed WHO grade 3 or 4 IDH1-mutant astrocytomas showing loss of nuclear ATRX were present in the donors. The samples were drawn from NOA16, a multicentre, single-arm, open-label phase I trial in Germany that tested a mutant IDH1 peptide vaccine in humans for the first time. The DNeasy Blood and Tissue Kit was used to extract genomic DNA from EDTA blood for TCRB sequencing. General findings and caveats noted by the study authors: PBMC samples for TCRB deep sequencing were selected based on availability. Pseudoprogression appeared unrelated to alterations in the top peripheral T cell clonotypes detected by TCRB sequencing. Immune responses induced by the vaccine were seen in 90% to 95% of patients across multiple MHC alleles. The authors noted that analyses of patient blood samples could not be reproduced because of sample limitations.

This clone was seen just once. Its target antigen remains unknown. One base away there is no much larger clone; base qualities are not given. This sample comprised PBMCs, obtained from a glioma patient whose treatment included an IDH1 peptide vaccine. The V and J segments used are TRBV19 and TRBJ1-5; a tentative D match to TRBD1 spans 5 bases. The source of this sequence is a man in his fifties or sixties with glioma. The CDR3 in this case is CASEGHSNQPQHF. The DNA reads TGTGCCAGTGAGGGGCATAGCAATCAGCCCCAGCATTTT.